This TCR beta chain stems from a study of blood T cell repertoires in COVID-19. CDR3 length equals 15 residues. CDR1 is LNHDA, CDR2 SQIVND, per germline (reference sequence). The germline V and J ends were trimmed by 10 bases and 1 base, with 16 bases remaining between them. The protocol was immunoSEQ multiplex PCR, while the TCRdb copy is restricted to in-frame clones and leaves out a portion. The table has about 68,000 clones, roughly 86% seen once. The sequencing input was peripheral blood. This chain connects TRBV19 to TRBJ2-2; D remains unclear. The TCR originated in a man aged 50 to 60 with acute or convalescent COVID-19. The CDR3 DNA reads as TGTGCCACCAGTACGCCCACCGAGAACACCGGGGAGCTGTTTTTT. Its protein is CATSTPTENTGELFF.